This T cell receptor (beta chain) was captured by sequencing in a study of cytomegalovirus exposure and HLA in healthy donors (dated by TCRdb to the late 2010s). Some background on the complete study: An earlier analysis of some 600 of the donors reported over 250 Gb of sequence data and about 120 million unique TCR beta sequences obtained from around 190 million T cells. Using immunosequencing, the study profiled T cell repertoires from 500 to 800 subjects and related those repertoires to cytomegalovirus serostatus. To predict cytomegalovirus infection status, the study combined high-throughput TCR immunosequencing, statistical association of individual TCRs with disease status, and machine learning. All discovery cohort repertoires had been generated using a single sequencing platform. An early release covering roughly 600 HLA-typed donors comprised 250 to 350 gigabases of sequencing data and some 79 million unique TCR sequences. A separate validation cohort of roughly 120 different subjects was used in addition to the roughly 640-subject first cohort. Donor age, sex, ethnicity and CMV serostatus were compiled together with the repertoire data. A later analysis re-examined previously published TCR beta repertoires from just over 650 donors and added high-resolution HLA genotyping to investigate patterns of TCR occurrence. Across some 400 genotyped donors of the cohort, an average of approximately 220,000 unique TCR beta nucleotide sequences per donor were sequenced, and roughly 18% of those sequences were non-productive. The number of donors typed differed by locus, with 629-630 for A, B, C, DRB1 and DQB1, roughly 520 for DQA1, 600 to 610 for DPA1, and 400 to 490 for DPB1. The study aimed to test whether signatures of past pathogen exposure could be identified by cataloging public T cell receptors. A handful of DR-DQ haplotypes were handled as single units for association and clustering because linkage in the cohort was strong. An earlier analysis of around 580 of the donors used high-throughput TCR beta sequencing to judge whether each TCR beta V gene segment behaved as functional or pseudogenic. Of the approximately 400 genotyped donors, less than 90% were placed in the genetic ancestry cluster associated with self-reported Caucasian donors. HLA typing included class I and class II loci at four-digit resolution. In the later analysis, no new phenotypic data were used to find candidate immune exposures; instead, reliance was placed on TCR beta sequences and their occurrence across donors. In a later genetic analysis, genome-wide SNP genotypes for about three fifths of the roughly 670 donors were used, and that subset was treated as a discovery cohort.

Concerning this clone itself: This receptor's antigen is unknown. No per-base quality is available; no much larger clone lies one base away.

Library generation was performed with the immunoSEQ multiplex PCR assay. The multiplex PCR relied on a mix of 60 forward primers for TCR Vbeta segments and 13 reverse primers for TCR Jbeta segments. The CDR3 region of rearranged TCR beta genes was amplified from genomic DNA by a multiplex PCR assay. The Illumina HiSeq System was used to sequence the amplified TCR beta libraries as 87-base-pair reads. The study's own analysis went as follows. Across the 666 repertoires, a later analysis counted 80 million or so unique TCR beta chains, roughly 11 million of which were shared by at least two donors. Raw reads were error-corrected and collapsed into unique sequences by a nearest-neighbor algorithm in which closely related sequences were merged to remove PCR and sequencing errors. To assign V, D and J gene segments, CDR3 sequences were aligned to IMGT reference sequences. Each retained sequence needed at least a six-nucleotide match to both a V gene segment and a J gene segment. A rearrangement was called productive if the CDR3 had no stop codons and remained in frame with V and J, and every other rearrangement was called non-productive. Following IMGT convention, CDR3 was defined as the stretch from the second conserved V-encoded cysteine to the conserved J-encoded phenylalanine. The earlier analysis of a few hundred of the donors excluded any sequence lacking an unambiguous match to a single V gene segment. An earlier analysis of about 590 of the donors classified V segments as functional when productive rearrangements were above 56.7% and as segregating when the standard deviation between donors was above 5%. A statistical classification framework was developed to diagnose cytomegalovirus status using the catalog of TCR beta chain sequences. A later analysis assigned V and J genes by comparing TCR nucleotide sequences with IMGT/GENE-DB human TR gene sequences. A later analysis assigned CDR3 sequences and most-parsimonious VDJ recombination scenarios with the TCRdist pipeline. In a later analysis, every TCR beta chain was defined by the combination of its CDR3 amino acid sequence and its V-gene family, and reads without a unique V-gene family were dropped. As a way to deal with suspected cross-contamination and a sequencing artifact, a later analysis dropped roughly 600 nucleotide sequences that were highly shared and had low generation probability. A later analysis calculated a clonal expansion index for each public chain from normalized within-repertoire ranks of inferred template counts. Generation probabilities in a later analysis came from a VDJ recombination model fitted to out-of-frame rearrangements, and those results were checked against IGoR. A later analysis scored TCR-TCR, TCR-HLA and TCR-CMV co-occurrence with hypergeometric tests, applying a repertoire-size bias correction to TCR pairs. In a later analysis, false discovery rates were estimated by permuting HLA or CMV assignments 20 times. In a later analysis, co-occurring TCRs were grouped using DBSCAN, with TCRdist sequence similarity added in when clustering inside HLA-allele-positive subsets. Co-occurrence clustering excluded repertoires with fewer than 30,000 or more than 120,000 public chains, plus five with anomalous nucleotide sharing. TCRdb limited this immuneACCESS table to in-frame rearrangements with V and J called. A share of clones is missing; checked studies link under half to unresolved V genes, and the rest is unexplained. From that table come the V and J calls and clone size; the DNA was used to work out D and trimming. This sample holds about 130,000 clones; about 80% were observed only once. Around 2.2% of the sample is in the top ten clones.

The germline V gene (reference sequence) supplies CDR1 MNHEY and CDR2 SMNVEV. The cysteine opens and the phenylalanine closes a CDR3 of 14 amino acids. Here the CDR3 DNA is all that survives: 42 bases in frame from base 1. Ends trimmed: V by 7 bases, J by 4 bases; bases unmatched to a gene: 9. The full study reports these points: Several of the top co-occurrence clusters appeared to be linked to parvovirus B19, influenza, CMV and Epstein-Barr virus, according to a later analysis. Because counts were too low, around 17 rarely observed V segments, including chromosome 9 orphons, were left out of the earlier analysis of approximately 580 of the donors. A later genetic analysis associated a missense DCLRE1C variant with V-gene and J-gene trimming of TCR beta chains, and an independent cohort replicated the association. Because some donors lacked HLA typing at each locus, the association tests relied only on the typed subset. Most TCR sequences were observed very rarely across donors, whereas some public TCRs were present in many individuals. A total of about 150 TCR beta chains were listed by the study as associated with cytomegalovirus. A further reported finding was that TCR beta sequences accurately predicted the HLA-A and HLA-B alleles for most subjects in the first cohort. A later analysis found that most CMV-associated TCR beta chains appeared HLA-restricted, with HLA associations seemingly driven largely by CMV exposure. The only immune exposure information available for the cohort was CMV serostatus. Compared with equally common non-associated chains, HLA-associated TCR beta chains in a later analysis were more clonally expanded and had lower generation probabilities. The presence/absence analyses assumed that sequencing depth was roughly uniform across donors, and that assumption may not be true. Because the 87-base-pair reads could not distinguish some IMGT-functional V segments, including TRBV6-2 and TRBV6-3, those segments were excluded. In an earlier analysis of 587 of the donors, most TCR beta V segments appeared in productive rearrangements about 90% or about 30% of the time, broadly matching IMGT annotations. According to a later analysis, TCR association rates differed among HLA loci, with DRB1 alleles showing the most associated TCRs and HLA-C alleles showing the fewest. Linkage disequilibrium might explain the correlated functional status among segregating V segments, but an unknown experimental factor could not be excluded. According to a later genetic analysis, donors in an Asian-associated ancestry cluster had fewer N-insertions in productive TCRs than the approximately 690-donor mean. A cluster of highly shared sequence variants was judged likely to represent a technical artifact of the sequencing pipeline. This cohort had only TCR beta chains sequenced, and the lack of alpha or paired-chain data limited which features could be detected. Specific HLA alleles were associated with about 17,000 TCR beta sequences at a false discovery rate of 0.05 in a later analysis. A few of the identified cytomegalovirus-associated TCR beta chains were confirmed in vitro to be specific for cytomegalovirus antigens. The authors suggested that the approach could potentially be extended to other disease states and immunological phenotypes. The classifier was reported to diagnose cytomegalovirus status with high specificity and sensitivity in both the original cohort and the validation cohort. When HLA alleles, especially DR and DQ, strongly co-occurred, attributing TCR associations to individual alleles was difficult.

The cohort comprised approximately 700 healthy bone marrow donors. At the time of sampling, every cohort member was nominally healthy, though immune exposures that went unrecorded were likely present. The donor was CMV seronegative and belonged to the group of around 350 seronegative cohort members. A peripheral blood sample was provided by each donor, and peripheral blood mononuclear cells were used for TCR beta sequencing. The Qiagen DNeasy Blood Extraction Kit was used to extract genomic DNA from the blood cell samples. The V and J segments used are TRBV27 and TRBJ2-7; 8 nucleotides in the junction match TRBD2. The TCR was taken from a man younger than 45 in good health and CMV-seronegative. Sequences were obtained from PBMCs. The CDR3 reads CASTHRGGLYEQYF. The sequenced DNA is TGTGCCAGCACTCACCGGGGGGGACTTTACGAGCAGTACTTC.